The clone carrying this TCR beta chain was recorded a few times. What it binds is unknown. The data were obtained in a study of post-analysis software for immune sequencing data. The study, taken as a whole, reports: A few TRBV segments were significantly more frequent in patients than in controls. TRBV5-6, TRBV5-1 and TRBV20-1 were among these segments. Significantly decreased normalized Chao1 diversity was recorded for multiple sclerosis patients relative to controls. Samples from one preparation batch, clustered by F measure, grouped strongly together.

Every TCR beta cDNA library bore unique molecular identifiers. From around 0.96 to 9.9 million T cells, roughly 540,000 cDNA molecules were obtained. TCRdb reanalysed the PCR reads using MiXCR and keeps one entry per CDR3 protein. The sample has about 170,000 distinct CDR3 sequences, about 30% seen once; the top ten hold more than 1.3%. Germline trimming cut 6 bases from V and 4 bases from J; bases unmatched to any gene: 10. Germline V lookup: CDR1 SGHVS, CDR2 FQNEAQ. The CDR3 length is 15 residues. Input material: blood. This clonotype was sampled from a girl between 5 and 17 years old with multiple sclerosis. The rearrangement joins TRBV7-8 to TRBJ2-3; 7 nucleotides match TRBD2. The CDR3 is CASSWAGVRADTQYF. CDR3 DNA: TGTGCCAGCAGTTGGGCGGGAGTAAGGGCAGATACGCAGTATTTT.